The entry below describes one T cell receptor beta chain. The sample belongs to a study of technical replicates of blood from a handful of donors. Generated by immunoSEQ multiplex PCR, the TCRdb table keeps only in-frame clones and is missing some. This sample carries around 83,000 clones, around 94% of them seen once, and the ten largest clones take 0.25% to 0.3%. The germline V gene encodes CDR1 MGHRA and CDR2 YSYEKL. V lost 1 base and J 10 bases, leaving 25 bases between the germline ends. This CDR3 contains 17 residues. The TCR originated in a human donor in good health. This chain links TRBV4-1 with TRBJ1-1, with D possibly TRBD1 on 6 matching bases. The sequenced material came from T cells isolated from PBMCs. The CDR3 coding sequence is TGCGCCAGCAGCCAAGGAAGGGGGTCCGGGACCGGATATCGAGCTTTCTTT. Its translation: CASSQGRGSGTGYRAFF.